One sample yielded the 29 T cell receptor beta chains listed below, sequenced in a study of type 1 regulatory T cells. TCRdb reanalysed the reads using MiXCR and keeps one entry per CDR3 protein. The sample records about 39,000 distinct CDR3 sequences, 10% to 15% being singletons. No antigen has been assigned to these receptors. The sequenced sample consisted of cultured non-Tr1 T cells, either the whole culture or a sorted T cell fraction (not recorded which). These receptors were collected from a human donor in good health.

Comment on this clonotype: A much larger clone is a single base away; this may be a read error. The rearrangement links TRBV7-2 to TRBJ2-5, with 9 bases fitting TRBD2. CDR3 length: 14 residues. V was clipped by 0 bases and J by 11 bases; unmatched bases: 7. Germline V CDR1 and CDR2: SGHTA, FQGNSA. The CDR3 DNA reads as TGTGCCAGCAGCTTAGCTCCTCTAGCGGGAAGGCAGTACTTC. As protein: CASSLAPLAGRQYF. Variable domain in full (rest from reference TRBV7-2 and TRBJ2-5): GAGVSQSPSNKVTEKGKDVELRCDPISGHTALYWYRQSLGQGLEFLIYFQGNSAPDKSGLPSDRFSAERTGGSVSTLTIQRTQQEDSAVYLCASSLAPLAGRQYFGPGTRLLVL.

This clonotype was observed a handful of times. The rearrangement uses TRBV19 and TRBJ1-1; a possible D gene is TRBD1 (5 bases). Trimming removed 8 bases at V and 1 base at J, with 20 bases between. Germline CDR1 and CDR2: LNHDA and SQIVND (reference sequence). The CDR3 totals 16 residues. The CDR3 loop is CASRFWLQQGNTEAFF. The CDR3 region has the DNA TGTGCCAGTCGATTTTGGTTACAGCAGGGGAACACTGAAGCTTTCTTT.

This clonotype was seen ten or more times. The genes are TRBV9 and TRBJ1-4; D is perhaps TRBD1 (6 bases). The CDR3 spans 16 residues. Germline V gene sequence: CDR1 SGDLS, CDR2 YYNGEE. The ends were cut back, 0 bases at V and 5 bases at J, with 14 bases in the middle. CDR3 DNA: TGTGCCAGCAGCGTAGGGGCTAGTGACAGGAATGAAAAACTGTTTTTT. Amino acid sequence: CASSVGASDRNEKLFF.

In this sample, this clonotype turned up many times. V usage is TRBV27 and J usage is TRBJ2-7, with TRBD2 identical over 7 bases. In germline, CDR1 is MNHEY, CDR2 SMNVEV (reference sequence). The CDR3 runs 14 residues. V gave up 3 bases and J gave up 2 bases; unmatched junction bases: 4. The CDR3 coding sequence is TGTGCCAGCAGTTTGGGAGGGCCTCCCTACGAGCAGTACTTC. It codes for CASSLGGPPYEQYF.

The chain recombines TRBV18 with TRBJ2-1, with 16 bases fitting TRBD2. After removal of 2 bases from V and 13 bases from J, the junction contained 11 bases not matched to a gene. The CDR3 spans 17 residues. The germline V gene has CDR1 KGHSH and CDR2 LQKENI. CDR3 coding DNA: TGTGCCAGCTCACCATCCGGGACTAGCGGGAGGGCCATTTTTCAGTTCTTC. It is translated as CASSPSGTSGRAIFQFF.

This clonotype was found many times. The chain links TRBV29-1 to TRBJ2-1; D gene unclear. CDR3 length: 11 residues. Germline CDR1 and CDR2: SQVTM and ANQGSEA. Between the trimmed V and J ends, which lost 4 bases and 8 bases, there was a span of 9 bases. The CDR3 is CSVARMDEQFF. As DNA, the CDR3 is TGCAGCGTTGCCCGAATGGATGAGCAGTTCTTC.

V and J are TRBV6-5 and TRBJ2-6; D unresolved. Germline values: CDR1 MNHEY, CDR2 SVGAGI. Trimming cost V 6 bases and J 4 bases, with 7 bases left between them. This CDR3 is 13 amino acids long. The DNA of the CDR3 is TGTGCCAGCAGATCTACGGGGGCCAACGTCCTGACTTTC. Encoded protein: CASRSTGANVLTF.

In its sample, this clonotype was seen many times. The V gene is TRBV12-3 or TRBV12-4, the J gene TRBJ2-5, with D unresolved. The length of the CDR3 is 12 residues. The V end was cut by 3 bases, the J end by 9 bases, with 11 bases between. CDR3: CASSFISGAQYF. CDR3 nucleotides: TGTGCCAGCAGTTTCATTAGTGGGGCCCAGTACTTC.

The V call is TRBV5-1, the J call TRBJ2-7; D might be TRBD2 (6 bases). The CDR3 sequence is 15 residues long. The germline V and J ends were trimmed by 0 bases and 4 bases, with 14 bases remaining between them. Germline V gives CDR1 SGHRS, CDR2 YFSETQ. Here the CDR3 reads CASSLATGAEYEQYF. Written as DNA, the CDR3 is TGCGCCAGCAGCTTGGCCACGGGAGCTGAGTACGAGCAGTACTTC.

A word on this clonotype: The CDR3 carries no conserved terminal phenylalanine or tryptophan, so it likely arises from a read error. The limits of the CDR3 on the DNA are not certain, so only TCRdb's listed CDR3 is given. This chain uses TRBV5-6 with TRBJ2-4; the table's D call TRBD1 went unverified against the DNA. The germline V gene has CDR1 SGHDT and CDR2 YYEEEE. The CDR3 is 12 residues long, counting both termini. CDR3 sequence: CASSLSVGDPVY.

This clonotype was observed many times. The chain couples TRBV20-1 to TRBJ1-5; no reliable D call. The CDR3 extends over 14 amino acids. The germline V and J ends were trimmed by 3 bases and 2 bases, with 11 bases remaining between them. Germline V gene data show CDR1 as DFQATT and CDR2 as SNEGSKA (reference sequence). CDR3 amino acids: CSASTPKGNQPQHF. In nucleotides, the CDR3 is TGCAGTGCTAGTACCCCGAAGGGCAATCAGCCCCAGCATTTT.

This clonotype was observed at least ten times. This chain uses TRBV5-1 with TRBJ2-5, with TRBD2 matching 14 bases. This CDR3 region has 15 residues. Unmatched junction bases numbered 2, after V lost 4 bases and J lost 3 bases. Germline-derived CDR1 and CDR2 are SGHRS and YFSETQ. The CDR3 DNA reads TGCGCCAGCAGCCCGGGACTAGCGGGAGAAGAGACCCAGTACTTC. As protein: CASSPGLAGEETQYF.

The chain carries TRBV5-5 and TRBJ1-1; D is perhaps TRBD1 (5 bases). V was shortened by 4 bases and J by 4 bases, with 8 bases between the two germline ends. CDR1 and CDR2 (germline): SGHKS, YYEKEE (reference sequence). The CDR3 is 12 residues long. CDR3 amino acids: CASSEGATEAFF. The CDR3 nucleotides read TGTGCCAGCAGCGAAGGGGCCACTGAAGCTTTCTTT.

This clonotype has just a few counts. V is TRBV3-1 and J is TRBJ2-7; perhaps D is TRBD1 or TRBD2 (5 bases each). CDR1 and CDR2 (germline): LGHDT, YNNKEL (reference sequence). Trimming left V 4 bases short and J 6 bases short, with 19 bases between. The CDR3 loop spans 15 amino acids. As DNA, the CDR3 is TGTGCCAGCAGCCCAATGTTGGGGGTATCAGGCGAGCAGTACTTC. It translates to CASSPMLGVSGEQYF.

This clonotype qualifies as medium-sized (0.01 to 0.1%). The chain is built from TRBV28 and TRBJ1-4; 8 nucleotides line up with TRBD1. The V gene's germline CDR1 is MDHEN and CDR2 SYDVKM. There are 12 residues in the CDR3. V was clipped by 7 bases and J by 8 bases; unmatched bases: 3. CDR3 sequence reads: CASTAGGEKLFF. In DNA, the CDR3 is TGTGCCAGCACGGCAGGGGGCGAAAAACTGTTTTTT.

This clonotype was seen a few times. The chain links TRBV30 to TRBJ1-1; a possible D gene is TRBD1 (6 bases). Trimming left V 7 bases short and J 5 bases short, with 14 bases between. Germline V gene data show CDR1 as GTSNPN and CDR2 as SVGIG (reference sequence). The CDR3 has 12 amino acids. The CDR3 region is CASTGKGTEAFF. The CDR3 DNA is TGTGCCTCCACAGGGAAAGGGACTGAAGCTTTCTTT.

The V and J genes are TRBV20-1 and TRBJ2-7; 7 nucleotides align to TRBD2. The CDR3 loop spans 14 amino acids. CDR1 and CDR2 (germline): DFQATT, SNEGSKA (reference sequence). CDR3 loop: CSGEDRAGKYEQYF. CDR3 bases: TGCAGCGGAGAGGACCGAGCGGGGAAATACGAGCAGTACTTC.

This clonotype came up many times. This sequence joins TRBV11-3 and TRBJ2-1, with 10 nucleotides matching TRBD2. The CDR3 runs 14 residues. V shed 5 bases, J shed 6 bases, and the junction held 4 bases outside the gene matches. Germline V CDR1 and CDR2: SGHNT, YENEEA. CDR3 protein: CASSPSGSGNEQFF. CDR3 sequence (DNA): TGTGCCAGCAGCCCTAGCGGGAGCGGCAATGAGCAGTTCTTC.

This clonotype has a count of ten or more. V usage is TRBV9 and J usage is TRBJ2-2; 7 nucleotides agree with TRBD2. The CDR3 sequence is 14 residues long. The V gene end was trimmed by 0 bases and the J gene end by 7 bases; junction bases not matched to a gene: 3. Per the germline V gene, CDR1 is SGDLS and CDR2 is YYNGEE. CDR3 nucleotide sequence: TGTGCCAGCAGCGTAGGGGGAGGGAGCGGGGAGCTGTTTTTT. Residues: CASSVGGGSGELFF.

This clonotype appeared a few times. In DNA, the CDR3 is TGTGCCAGCAGGGGCAGACCTTTCCAAGAGACCCAGTACTTC. Protein: CASRGRPFQETQYF. V and J are TRBV27 and TRBJ2-5; no clear D. CDR1 and CDR2 from the germline V gene are MNHEY and SMNVEV (reference sequence). The length of the CDR3 is 14 residues. V dropped 6 bases and J dropped 1 base, with 12 bases sitting between them.

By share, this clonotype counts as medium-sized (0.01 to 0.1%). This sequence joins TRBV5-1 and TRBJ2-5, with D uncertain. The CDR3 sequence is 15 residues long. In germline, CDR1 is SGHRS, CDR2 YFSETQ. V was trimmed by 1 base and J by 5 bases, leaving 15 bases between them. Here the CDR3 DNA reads TGCGCCAGCAGCTTGACCGGATCACGGTTGGAGACCCAGTACTTC. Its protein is CASSLTGSRLETQYF.

The CDR3 spells CASGTLESGRGTGELFF. CDR3 bases: TGTGCCAGCGGCACCCTGGAAAGCGGGAGAGGGACCGGGGAGCTGTTTTTT. The chain employs TRBV7-6 and TRBJ2-2, with 8 bases aligning to TRBD2. This CDR3 spans 17 amino acids. The ends lost 8 bases at V and 5 bases at J; junction bases unmatched: 16. Looked up from germline, CDR1 is SGHVS and CDR2 is FNYEAQ. The variable domain in full, with the rest retrieved from reference TRBV7-6 and TRBJ2-2, is GAGVSQSPRYKVTKRGQDVALRCDPISGHVSLYWYRQALGQGPEFLTYFNYEAQQDKSGLPNDRFSAERPEGSISTLTIQRTEQRDSAMYRCASGTLESGRGTGELFFGEGSRLTVL.

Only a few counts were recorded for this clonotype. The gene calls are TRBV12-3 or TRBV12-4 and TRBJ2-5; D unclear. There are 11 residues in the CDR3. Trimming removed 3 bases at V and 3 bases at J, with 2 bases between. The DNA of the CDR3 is TGTGCCAGCAGTTTCGAAGAGACCCAGTACTTC. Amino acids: CASSFEETQYF.

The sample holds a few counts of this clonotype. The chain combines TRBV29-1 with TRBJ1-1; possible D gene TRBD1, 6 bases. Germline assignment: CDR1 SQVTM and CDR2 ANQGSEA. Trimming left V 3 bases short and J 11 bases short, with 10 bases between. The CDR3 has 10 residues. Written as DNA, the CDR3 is TGCAGCGTTGATCAGGGGCGCGCTTTCTTT. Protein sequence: CSVDQGRAFF.

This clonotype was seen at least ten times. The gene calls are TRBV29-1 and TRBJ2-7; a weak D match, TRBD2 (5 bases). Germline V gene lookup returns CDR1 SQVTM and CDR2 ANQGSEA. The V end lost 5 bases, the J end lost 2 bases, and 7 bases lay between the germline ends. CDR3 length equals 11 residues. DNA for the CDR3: TGCAGCGTTCAGAGGGCCTACGAGCAGTACTTC. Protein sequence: CSVQRAYEQYF.

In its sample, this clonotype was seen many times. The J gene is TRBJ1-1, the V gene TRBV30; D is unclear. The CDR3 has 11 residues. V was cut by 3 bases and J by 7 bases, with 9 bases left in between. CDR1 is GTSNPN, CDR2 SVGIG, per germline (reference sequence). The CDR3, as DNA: TGTGCCTGGAGCGACACCCTTGAAGCTTTCTTT. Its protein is CAWSDTLEAFF.

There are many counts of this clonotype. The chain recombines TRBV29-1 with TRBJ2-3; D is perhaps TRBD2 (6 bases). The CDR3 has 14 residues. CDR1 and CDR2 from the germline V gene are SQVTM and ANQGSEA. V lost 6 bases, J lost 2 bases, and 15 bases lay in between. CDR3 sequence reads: CSVPGTLHTDTQYF. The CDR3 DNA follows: TGCAGCGTGCCAGGGACTCTGCACACAGATACGCAGTATTTT.

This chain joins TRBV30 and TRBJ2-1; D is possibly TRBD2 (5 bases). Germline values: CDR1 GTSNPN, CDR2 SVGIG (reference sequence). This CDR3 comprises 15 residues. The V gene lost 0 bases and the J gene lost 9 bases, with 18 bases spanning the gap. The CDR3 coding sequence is TGTGCCTGGAGTGTAATCCGGGAAAGGTATCTTGAGCAGTTCTTC. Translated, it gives CAWSVIRERYLEQFF.

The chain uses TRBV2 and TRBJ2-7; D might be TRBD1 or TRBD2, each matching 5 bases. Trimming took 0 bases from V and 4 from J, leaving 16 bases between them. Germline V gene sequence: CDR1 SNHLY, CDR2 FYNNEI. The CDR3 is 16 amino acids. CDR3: CASSEAGRRIFYEQYF. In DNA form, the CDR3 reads TGTGCCAGCAGTGAAGCGGGACGAAGGATATTTTACGAGCAGTACTTC.